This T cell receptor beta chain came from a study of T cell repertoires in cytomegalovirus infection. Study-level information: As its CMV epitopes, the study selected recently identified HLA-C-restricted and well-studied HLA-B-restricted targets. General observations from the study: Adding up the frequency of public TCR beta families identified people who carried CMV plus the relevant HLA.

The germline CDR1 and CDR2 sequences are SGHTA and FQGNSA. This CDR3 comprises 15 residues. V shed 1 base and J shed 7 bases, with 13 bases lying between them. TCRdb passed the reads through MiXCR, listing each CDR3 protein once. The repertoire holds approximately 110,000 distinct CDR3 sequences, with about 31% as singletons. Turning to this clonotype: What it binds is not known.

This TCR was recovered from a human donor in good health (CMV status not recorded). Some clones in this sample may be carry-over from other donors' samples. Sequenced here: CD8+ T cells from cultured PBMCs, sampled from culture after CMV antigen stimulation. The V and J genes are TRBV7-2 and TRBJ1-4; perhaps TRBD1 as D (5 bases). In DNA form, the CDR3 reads TGTGCCAGCAGCTTAGGAGGTGGGGGGGGTGAAAAACTGTTTTTT. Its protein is CASSLGGGGGEKLFF.